The clone carrying this T cell receptor beta chain turned up a few times. The entry originates in a study of blood T cells in healthy people across ages. A second PCR, run for about 6 to 11 cycles, used a sample-barcoded 5' primer plus a J-beta primer mix. A template-switch adaptor containing 12 random nucleotides labeled each cDNA molecule. TCRdb reanalysed the 5' RACE reads using MiXCR and keeps one entry per CDR3 protein. The repertoire holds about 1.7 million distinct CDR3 sequences, with 28% as singletons. Trimming took off 5 bases at V and 8 bases at J, with 15 bases between the two ends. The CDR3 loop spans 13 amino acids. In germline, CDR1 is SGHAT, CDR2 FQNNGV.

The TCR sequence derives from a woman aged 25 to 39 in good health. The chain couples TRBV11-2 to TRBJ1-2, with a possible D match to TRBD1 (6 bases). Source material: blood. The CDR3 reads CASSPGTQQGYTF. The CDR3 coding sequence is TGTGCCAGCAGCCCCGGGACACAACAGGGCTACACCTTC.